Listed here is a single T cell receptor (beta chain). The target antigen is unknown. A much larger clone sits a single nucleotide away, making a read error possible. Germline V gene data show CDR1 as SGHVS and CDR2 as FQNEAQ. The CDR3 contains 14 residues. The ends were cut back, 5 bases at V and 6 bases at J, with 17 bases in the middle. From genomic DNA, two-round multiplex PCR was used to amplify TCR beta CDR3. First-round PCR, the initial amplification, used primers specific to each TRBV and TRBJ gene. One entry per CDR3 protein, called by TCRdb with MiXCR from the multiplex PCR reads. This table has some 13,000 distinct CDR3 sequences, roughly 38% appearing once. This specimen belongs to a study of prognosis after radiotherapy for stage I lung cancer. In the study overall: The patients, all with stage I non-small cell lung cancer, were enrolled between early 2018 and early 2019. Radiotherapy took the form of SBRT (3 to 5 fractions) with a biologically effective dose of at least 100 Gy. Study results and limitations: Patients' TRBV and TRBJ gene usage reportedly differed by presence or absence of metastases.

Free of prior chemotherapy, radiotherapy and other malignancies, all of the patients were also node-negative on CT and PET/CT. This TCR derives from a donor at least 50 years old with non-small cell lung cancer. The source was PBMCs, collected before or after stereotactic body radiation therapy (not recorded which). The J gene is TRBJ2-7, the V gene TRBV7-8; TRBD2 is a possible D gene (5 bases). CDR3 nucleotide sequence: TGTGCCAGCAGCCTCCCTGGCGTGGCGGGCGAGCAGTACTTC. It yields the protein CASSLPGVAGEQYF.